This entry lists 31 T cell receptor beta chains sequenced from one sample in a study of cytomegalovirus exposure and HLA in healthy donors. The PCR contained 60 Vbeta and 13 Jbeta primers. This table comes from immunoSEQ multiplex PCR, and its TCRdb copy is limited to in-frame clones, with some not included. This table has about 120,000 clones, over 75% appearing once. Sequencing was carried out using PBMCs. These receptors were collected from a man younger than 40 in good health and CMV-seronegative.

The rearrangement links TRBV29-1 to TRBJ2-5; tentatively, D is TRBD1 (6 bases). This CDR3 is built from 13 residues. Germline V gives CDR1 SQVTM, CDR2 ANQGSEA. V was pared by 4 bases and J by 5 bases, with 14 bases between. The CDR3 spells CSVGDRLLETQYF. As DNA, the CDR3 is TGCAGCGTTGGTGACAGGCTCTTGGAGACCCAGTACTTC.

The V and J genes are TRBV30 and TRBJ1-2; 7 nucleotides agree with TRBD1. CDR3 size: 16 residues. The germline gives CDR1 GTSNPN, CDR2 SVGIG (reference sequence). J was trimmed by 5 bases and V by 0 bases; bases with no gene match: 12. CDR3 bases: TGTGCCTGGAGTGTAGGGGGCCACTGGGGTAGTTATGGCTACACCTTC. Amino acids: CAWSVGGHWGSYGYTF.

V and J are TRBV19 and TRBJ1-1; no clear D gene. Germline V gene data show CDR1 as LNHDA and CDR2 as SQIVND (reference sequence). Trimming cost V 3 bases and J 10 bases, with 12 bases left between them. There are 12 residues in the CDR3. DNA for the CDR3: TGTGCCAGTAGTATGGTGAAACGGAGAGCTTTCTTT. It is translated as CASSMVKRRAFF.

J is TRBJ2-5 and V is TRBV27; TRBD2 agrees at 9 bases. This CDR3 has 13 amino acids. Germline CDR1 is MNHEY and CDR2 is SMNVEV (reference sequence). V was pared by 5 bases and J by 5 bases, with 3 bases of the junction left unmatched. The CDR3 nucleotides are TGTGCCAGCAGTCCTAGCGGGGTGGAGACCCAGTACTTC. The encoded protein is CASSPSGVETQYF.

The J gene is TRBJ2-3, the V gene TRBV7-9; TRBD2 agrees at 7 bases. V dropped 1 base and J dropped 8; count of bases not matched to a gene: 15. Looked up from germline, CDR1 is SEHNR and CDR2 is FQNEAQ (reference sequence). The CDR3 contains 17 residues. CDR3 residues: CASSLEPAGPGRGTQYF. CDR3 nucleotides: TGTGCCAGCAGCTTAGAGCCAGCGGGGCCCGGACGTGGTACGCAGTATTTT.

This sequence joins TRBV5-6 and TRBJ2-2, with TRBD2 matching over 15 bases. The V gene's germline CDR1 is SGHDT and CDR2 YYEEEE. V lost 0 bases, J lost 8 bases, and 11 bases stayed unmatched. There are 19 residues in the CDR3. CDR3 DNA: TGTGCCAGCAGCTTGGGTTTCGGTGGACTAGCGGGGGGGCGGGGGGAGCTGTTTTTT. It translates to CASSLGFGGLAGGRGELFF.

The chain is built from TRBV5-1 and TRBJ2-1; 12 bases match TRBD1. The V and J ends lost 4 bases and 2 bases, in that order; junction bases with no gene match: 16. Germline assignment: CDR1 SGHRS and CDR2 YFSETQ. The CDR3 runs 20 residues. CDR3 residues: CASSGGTGGSGEGTYNEQFF. The CDR3, as DNA: TGCGCCAGCAGCGGAGGGACAGGGGGCTCTGGGGAGGGTACCTACAATGAGCAGTTCTTC.

The CDR3 coding sequence is TGCGCCAGCAGCTTAAGAGCGGGGGGCCTCCAAGAGACCCAGTACTTC. The encoded protein is CASSLRAGGLQETQYF. The J gene is TRBJ2-5, the V gene TRBV5-1; the match to TRBD2 covers 9 bases. The CDR3 is 16 amino acids. Per germline, CDR1 SGHRS and CDR2 YFSETQ. V was clipped by 2 bases and J by 1 base; unmatched bases: 6.

The rearrangement uses TRBV2 and TRBJ2-7; 9 bases map to TRBD1. J lost 0 bases, V lost 6 bases, and 6 bases had no gene match. This CDR3 comprises 15 residues. Germline V gene lookup returns CDR1 SNHLY and CDR2 FYNNEI. The CDR3 loop is CASRDRGPSSYEQYF. The CDR3 DNA sequence: TGTGCCAGCAGGGACAGGGGCCCCAGCTCCTACGAGCAGTACTTC.

The chain employs TRBV7-9 and TRBJ1-2; 10 nucleotides match TRBD1. The trim removed 5 bases at V and 4 bases at J, leaving 10 bases unmatched. Germline loops: CDR1 SEHNR, CDR2 FQNEAQ (reference sequence). The CDR3 totals 16 residues. The CDR3 loop reads CASSRFLGQGGYGYTF. For the CDR3, the DNA is TGTGCCAGCAGCCGATTTCTTGGACAGGGGGGCTATGGCTACACCTTC.

The rearrangement uses TRBV29-1 and TRBJ1-5; a weak D match, TRBD1 (6 bases). Germline CDR1 is SQVTM and CDR2 is ANQGSEA. This CDR3 region has 14 residues. V was cut by 6 bases and J by 8 bases, with 20 bases left in between. The CDR3 DNA is TGCAGCGTCGCAAGGGGGTTAGGATTAGAGCCCCAGCATTTT. Its protein product is CSVARGLGLEPQHF.

The gene calls are TRBV5-5 and TRBJ2-7; TRBD2 matches at 11 bases. Unmatched junction bases numbered 6, after V lost 0 bases and J lost 10 bases. CDR3 length: 14 amino acids. Per the germline V gene, CDR1 is SGHKS and CDR2 is YYEKEE (reference sequence). The CDR3 DNA reads as TGTGCCAGCAGCTTGGTTACTAGCGGGGGCGACCAGTACTTC. Translation: CASSLVTSGGDQYF.

This sequence joins TRBV7-2 and TRBJ2-5; TRBD2 might be the D (7 bases). Germline V gives CDR1 SGHTA, CDR2 FQGNSA. CDR3 length equals 16 residues. Trimming removed 4 bases at V and 3 bases at J, with 18 bases between. The CDR3 sequence: CASSSLSAGAEETQYF. CDR3 sequence (DNA): TGTGCCAGCAGCTCCCTTTCCGCGGGGGCCGAAGAGACCCAGTACTTC.

This rearrangement joins TRBV6-1 to TRBJ1-1; the match to TRBD1 covers 7 bases. The germline gives CDR1 MNHNS, CDR2 SASEGT. The V gene end was trimmed by 3 bases and the J gene end by 4 bases; junction bases not matched to a gene: 8. There are 15 residues in the CDR3. The CDR3 loop reads CASSDGPQGRTEAFF. The CDR3 region has the DNA TGTGCCAGCAGTGACGGGCCACAGGGGCGCACTGAAGCTTTCTTT.

The chain is built from TRBV4-2 and TRBJ1-4, with D possibly TRBD1 on 6 matching bases. Germline loops: CDR1 LGHNA, CDR2 YNFKEQ. V was cut by 4 bases and J by 9 bases, with 21 bases left in between. The CDR3 covers 16 residues. DNA for the CDR3: TGTGCCAGCAGCCTCGAAGCCAGGGGTATCTGGCAAAAACTGTTTTTT. It encodes CASSLEARGIWQKLFF.

This clone was observed a single time. The gene calls are TRBV28 and TRBJ2-7; the D gene is possibly TRBD1 (6 bases). Trimming cost V 6 bases and J 4 bases, with 16 bases left between them. CDR3 size: 14 residues. Germline loops: CDR1 MDHEN, CDR2 SYDVKM. The CDR3 DNA reads as TGTGCCAGCAGCTGGGGCCTACAGGGATACGAGCAGTACTTC. This sequence encodes CASSWGLQGYEQYF. The full variable domain, completed using reference TRBV28 and TRBJ2-7, is DVKVTQSSRYLVKRTGEKVFLECVQDMDHENMFWYRQDPGLGLRLIYFSYDVKMKEKGDIPEGYSVSREKKERFSLILESASTNQTSMYLCASSWGLQGYEQYFGPGTRLTVT.

This chain joins TRBV5-1 and TRBJ2-5, with 16 positions matching TRBD2. This CDR3 contains 16 residues. The germline V gene has CDR1 SGHRS and CDR2 YFSETQ. Trimming cost V 3 bases and J 5 bases; bases outside gene matches: 4. The CDR3 is CASSSGLAGGRETQYF. The CDR3 DNA follows: TGCGCCAGCAGCTCGGGACTAGCGGGGGGGCGTGAGACCCAGTACTTC.

CDR3 DNA: TGTGCCAGCAGTTCAAACAGGGGGCATTTAGGATCACCCCTCCACTTT. Amino acids: CASSSNRGHLGSPLHF. This chain links TRBV6-5 with TRBJ1-6; 9 bases line up with TRBD1. The CDR3 consists of 16 residues. V was clipped by 4 bases and J by 10 bases; unmatched bases: 11. From germline, CDR1 is MNHEY and CDR2 SVGAGI.

The rearrangement uses TRBV27 and TRBJ1-4; D ambiguous. The V gene's germline CDR1 is MNHEY and CDR2 SMNVEV (reference sequence). The ends were cut back, 2 bases at V and 0 bases at J, with 7 bases in the middle. The CDR3 sequence is 15 residues long. The chain's CDR3 is CASSLEASTNEKLFF. The CDR3 DNA reads TGTGCCAGCAGTTTAGAGGCGTCAACTAATGAAAAACTGTTTTTT.

The chain links TRBV2 to TRBJ2-3; 12 bases align to TRBD2. V lost 5 bases, J lost 1 base, and 7 bases stayed unmatched. The CDR3 is 17 residues long. Germline-derived CDR1 and CDR2 are SNHLY and FYNNEI. As DNA, the CDR3 is TGTGCCAGCAGTTCCACTACTAGCGGGGGGCGCACAGATACGCAGTATTTT. Protein product: CASSSTTSGGRTDTQYF.

The chain has TRBV19 and TRBJ2-7; 11 bases fit TRBD1. CDR3 length: 14 amino acids. The V gene end was trimmed by 5 bases and the J gene end by 3 bases; junction bases not matched to a gene: 3. Germline CDR1 LNHDA, CDR2 SQIVND (reference sequence). As DNA, the CDR3 is TGTGCCAGTAGTTTTGGGACAGGGGGCTACGAGCAGTACTTC. As protein: CASSFGTGGYEQYF. The whole variable domain, filled in from reference TRBV19 and TRBJ2-7, reads DGGITQSPKYLFRKEGQNVTLSCEQNLNHDAMYWYRQDPGQGLRLIYYSQIVNDFQKGDIAEGYSVSREKKESFPLTVTSAQKNPTAFYLCASSFGTGGYEQYFGPGTRLTVT.

This rearrangement joins TRBV6-6 to TRBJ1-2; D is unclear. This CDR3 spans 13 amino acids. The V gene's germline CDR1 is MNHNY and CDR2 SVGAGI (reference sequence). Trimming cost V 4 bases and J 2 bases, with 8 bases left between them. The CDR3 sequence is CASSFRGNYGYTF. CDR3 nucleotides: TGTGCCAGCAGTTTCCGGGGAAACTATGGCTACACCTTC.

This clone was seen a handful of times. This chain's CDR3 is CASSDRGLQHYTQYF. As DNA, the CDR3 is TGCGCCAGCAGCGACCGGGGACTCCAACATTATACGCAGTATTTT. The gene calls are TRBV5-1 and TRBJ2-3; D is perhaps TRBD2 (6 bases). The V end lost 4 bases, the J end lost 7 bases, and 19 bases lay between the germline ends. The CDR3 sequence is 15 residues long. Looked up from germline, CDR1 is SGHRS and CDR2 is YFSETQ. The full variable domain, completed using reference TRBV5-1 and TRBJ2-3, is KAGVTQTPRYLIKTRGQQVTLSCSPISGHRSVSWYQQTPGQGLQFLFEYFSETQRNKGNFPGRFSGRQFSNSRSEMNVSTLELGDSALYLCASSDRGLQHYTQYFGPGTRLTVL.

This clone was seen only a few times. The chain couples TRBV5-1 to TRBJ2-4; 7 bases map to TRBD2. The length of the CDR3 is 15 residues. Germline CDR1 SGHRS, CDR2 YFSETQ. Trimming at V came to 7 bases and at J to 2 bases, leaving 9 bases not matched to a gene. CDR3 residues: CASSMGGFPKNIQYF. The CDR3 coding sequence is TGCGCCAGCTCCATGGGGGGGTTTCCCAAAAACATTCAGTACTTC.

This clone has a handful of counts. The chain links TRBV4-3 to TRBJ1-1; D is uncertain. Trimming took off 3 bases at V and 8 bases at J, with 13 bases between the two ends. CDR3 length equals 13 residues. In germline, CDR1 is LGHNA, CDR2 YSLEER. CDR3: CASSHLGLGEAFF. For the CDR3, the DNA is TGCGCCAGCAGCCACCTAGGACTCGGAGAAGCTTTCTTT.

This clone was counted between two and nine times. The gene calls are TRBV6-6 and TRBJ2-7, with D possibly TRBD1 on 5 matching bases. This CDR3 contains 14 residues. V dropped 6 bases and J dropped 4 bases, with 16 bases sitting between them. In germline, CDR1 is MNHNY, CDR2 SVGAGI (reference sequence). CDR3 coding DNA: TGTGCCAGCAGCTTGGAGACTGGGGCATACGAGCAGTACTTC. Amino acid sequence: CASSLETGAYEQYF.

The rearrangement joins TRBV10-2 to TRBJ1-1, with 7 positions matching TRBD1. V lost 6 bases and J lost 1; bases outside the gene matches: 2. CDR1 is WSHSY, CDR2 SAAADI, per germline. The CDR3 runs to 13 residues. CDR3 protein: CASRGQTNTEAFF. In DNA, the CDR3 is TGCGCCAGCAGGGGACAGACGAACACTGAAGCTTTCTTT.

CDR3 sequence reads: CASSQDTTSGGATDTQYF. CDR3 sequence (DNA): TGCGCCAGCAGCCAAGATACAACTAGCGGGGGGGCCACAGATACGCAGTATTTT. The chain carries TRBV4-1 and TRBJ2-3, with 13 bases identical to TRBD2. J gave up 2 bases and V 0 bases, and 5 bases lay outside the gene matches. Germline V lookup: CDR1 MGHRA, CDR2 YSYEKL. The CDR3 is 18 residues long.

The chain employs TRBV7-6 and TRBJ2-3; the D gene is possibly TRBD1 (5 bases). CDR3 length: 16 residues. Per germline, CDR1 SGHVS and CDR2 FNYEAQ. With 4 bases removed from V and 1 base from J, the gap between germline ends came to 15 bases. The CDR3 sequence is CASSSFPRGGTDTQYF. The CDR3 coding sequence is TGTGCCAGCAGCTCCTTTCCAAGGGGCGGCACAGATACGCAGTATTTT. Together with reference TRBV7-6 and TRBJ2-3, the CDR3 gives the full variable domain: GAGVSQSPRYKVTKRGQDVALRCDPISGHVSLYWYRQALGQGPEFLTYFNYEAQQDKSGLPNDRFSAERPEGSISTLTIQRTEQRDSAMYRCASSSFPRGGTDTQYFGPGTRLTVL.

The CDR3 DNA reads as TGCAGCGTAGAGGGACAGGGGACCCCTGAAGCTTTCTTT. Its translation: CSVEGQGTPEAFF. The chain combines TRBV29-1 with TRBJ1-1; 10 bases are shared with TRBD1. J gave up 6 bases and V 6 bases, and 7 bases lay outside the gene matches. The germline V gene encodes CDR1 SQVTM and CDR2 ANQGSEA. The length of the CDR3 is 13 residues.

CDR3 protein: CASRKGQGIGPQHF. CDR3 in DNA: TGCGCCAGCAGAAAGGGACAGGGGATAGGGCCCCAGCATTTT. V and J are TRBV10-1 and TRBJ1-5, with 10 bases matching TRBD1. Germline CDR1 is WNHNN and CDR2 is SYGVQD (reference sequence). V was pared by 6 bases and J by 9 bases, with 8 bases of the junction left unmatched. The CDR3 is 14 amino acids.